What follows is one TCR beta chain and its context. Its antigen is not identified. The data derive from a study of cytotoxic CD8 clonotypes in ibrutinib-treated CLL. Findings and limits, study-wide: Public clonotypes were uncommon and contracted or stayed stable on treatment.

The protocol was immunoSEQ multiplex PCR, while the TCRdb copy is restricted to in-frame clones and leaves out a portion. The sample has tens of thousands of clones; roughly nine tenths are singletons. V lost 4 bases, J lost 5 bases, and 2 bases stayed unmatched. This CDR3 has 14 amino acids. Germline V gene sequence: CDR1 LNHDA, CDR2 SQIVND (reference sequence). This TCR derives from a human donor with chronic lymphocytic leukemia. The source was PBMCs, collected after 12 months of ibrutinib treatment. The chain employs TRBV19 and TRBJ1-5; 10 positions agree with TRBD1. The CDR3 protein is CASSRDRGDQPQHF. CDR3 sequence (DNA): TGTGCCAGTAGTAGGGACAGGGGCGATCAGCCCCAGCATTTT.